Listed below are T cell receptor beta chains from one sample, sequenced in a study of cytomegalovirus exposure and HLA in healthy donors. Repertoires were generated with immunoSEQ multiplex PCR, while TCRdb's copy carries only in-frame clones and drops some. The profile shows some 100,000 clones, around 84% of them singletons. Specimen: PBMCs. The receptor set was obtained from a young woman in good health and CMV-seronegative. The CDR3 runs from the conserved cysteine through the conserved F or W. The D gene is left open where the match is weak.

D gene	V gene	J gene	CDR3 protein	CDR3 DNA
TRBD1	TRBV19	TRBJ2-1	CASSISHRGRNEQFF	TGTGCCAGTAGTATCTCACACAGGGGTCGCAATGAGCAGTTCTTC
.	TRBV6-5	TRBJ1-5	CASSYQVDQPQHF	TGTGCCAGCAGTTATCAGGTGGATCAGCCCCAGCATTTT
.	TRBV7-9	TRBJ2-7	CASSKRSGDEQYF	TGTGCCAGCAGTAAAAGGTCAGGGGACGAGCAGTACTTC
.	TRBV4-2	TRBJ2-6	CASSQDRASGANVLTF	TGTGCCAGCAGCCAAGATCGCGCTTCTGGGGCCAACGTCCTGACTTTC
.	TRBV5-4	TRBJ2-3	CASSLDWGLSTDTQYF	TGTGCCAGCAGCTTGGACTGGGGCCTTAGCACAGATACGCAGTATTTT
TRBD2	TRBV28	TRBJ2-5	CASSLSLAGGLETQYF	TGTGCCAGCAGTTTAAGTCTAGCGGGGGGGTTAGAGACCCAGTACTTC
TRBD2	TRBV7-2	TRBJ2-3	CASSPAGISTDTQYF	TGTGCCAGCAGTCCAGCGGGAATCAGCACAGATACGCAGTATTTT
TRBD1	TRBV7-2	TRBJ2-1	CASSLSKGRGHNEQFF	TGTGCCAGCAGCCTAAGTAAGGGCAGGGGGCACAATGAGCAGTTCTTC
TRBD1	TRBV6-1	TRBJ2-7	CASSPWDRGTYEQYF	TGTGCCAGCAGTCCGTGGGACAGGGGAACCTACGAGCAGTACTTC
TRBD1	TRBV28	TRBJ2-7	CASSHNGFRDRGRREQYF	TGTGCCAGCAGCCATAATGGGTTCCGGGACAGGGGGCGCAGGGAGCAGTACTTC
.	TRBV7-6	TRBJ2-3	CASSLGFTSTDTQYF	TGTGCCAGCAGCTTAGGTTTTACTAGCACAGATACGCAGTATTTT
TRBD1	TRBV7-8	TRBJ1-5	CASSLGSDRGTGQPQHF	TGTGCCAGCAGCTTGGGTAGCGACAGGGGGACGGGACAGCCCCAGCATTTT
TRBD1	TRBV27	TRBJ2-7	CASSERGRGYEQYF	TGTGCCAGCAGTGAAAGGGGGCGAGGGTACGAGCAGTACTTC
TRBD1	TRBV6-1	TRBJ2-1	CASSAKTGTGGNEQFF	TGTGCCAGCAGTGCCAAAACCGGGACAGGGGGGAATGAGCAGTTCTTC
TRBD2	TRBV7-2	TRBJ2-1	CASSLTSGGENEQFF	TGTGCCAGCAGCCTGACTAGCGGCGGTGAGAATGAGCAGTTCTTC
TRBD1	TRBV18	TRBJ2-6	CASSPRTGVSGANVLTF	TGTGCCAGCTCACCGAGGACAGGGGTATCGGGGGCCAACGTCCTGACTTTC
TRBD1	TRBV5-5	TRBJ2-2	CASSLFIQAGGTGELFF	TGTGCCAGCAGCTTGTTTATCCAGGCAGGGGGTACCGGGGAGCTGTTTTTT